Here is one T cell receptor beta chain with its context. Ten or more counts support this clonotype. No cognate antigen has been identified for it. There are no base qualities to consult, and no much larger clone falls within one base. A patient counted as having stable Graves' hyperthyroidism if no progression to ophthalmopathy occurred over 18 months of follow-up. Hyperthyroidism patients were newly diagnosed, with disease duration under 2 months, and aged 18 to 65 years. The study excluded patients with uncontrolled infections, other autoimmune diseases, pregnancy or lactation. Diagnoses relied on clinical symptoms, serum thyroxine and TRAb, thyroid ultrasound and orbital computed tomography. PBMCs were isolated from approximately 10 ml of fresh peripheral blood by Ficoll-Paque density gradient centrifugation. Total RNA was extracted with Trizol reagent, and quality was checked on an Agilent 2100 Bioanalyzer.

Amplification of TCR beta CDR3 regions was carried out from RNA transcripts. The TCR CDR3 was subjected to a first round of RT-PCR using the HTBI primer set and the Qiagen OneStep RT-PCR kit. A second multiplex PCR round built the libraries, followed by size selection and purification. Sequencing of the libraries was done on an Illumina HiSeq2000 using paired-end 100 bp reads. Processing in the source paper ran as follows. Raw data were processed with SOAPnuke, discarding reads with adapters, uncalled bases, mean Phred below 15, or no exact constant-primer or identifier match. COPE v1.2.5 was used to merge the high-quality paired reads, and each unique nucleotide sequence was defined as a clonotype. MiTCR v1.1 was used to align the clonotypes against IMGT TRBV, TRBD and TRBJ reference segments. Only V-J combinations with frequency above 0.0001, covering 99% to 99.2% of repertoires, were analysed. A TCS score was defined as the ratio of F50 (clonal expansion) to E x V (chaos), with BLOSUM62-based TCRdist applied between CDR3 peptides within each V-J. Welch's t-statistics and random forest reduced several hundred V-J features to roughly 13, which were used in a naive Bayes classifier (R e1071). TCRdb ran its own pipeline on the public reads, namely fastp trimming at Q25 and MiXCR clone calling, and kept in-frame beta chains. Under each unique CDR3 protein, matching rows form one entry showing the most common genes and DNA. Clone size and V and J calls follow TCRdb, not the original study. The sample profile shows about 360,000 distinct CDR3 sequences; over 10% of them were found once. Around a tenth of the sample comes from the top ten.

This specimen belongs to a study of T cells in Graves' hyperthyroidism and ophthalmopathy (dated by TCRdb to between 2017 and 2020). At the level of the whole study: Peripheral blood was collected at initial diagnosis, before any treatment. TCR V-J signatures able to tell the groups apart were searched for in a discovery cohort of more than 90 patients, of whom 43 had Graves' ophthalmopathy and 55 to 60 had stable Graves' hyperthyroidism. An independent validation cohort of under 20 hyperthyroidism patients and roughly 16 patients who later progressed to ophthalmopathy tested prospective prediction of ophthalmopathy. The roughly 91 discovery patients were randomly divided into training and test sets at a 7:3 ratio. In more than 5 Graves' hyperthyroidism patients, the study also compared T-cell repertoires from thyroid tissue with T-cell repertoires from blood. After sampling, hyperthyroidism patients received methimazole starting at 30 mg daily, and ophthalmopathy patients received high-dose intravenous methylprednisolone. The paper reports TCR Vbeta CDR3 sequencing of some 140 peripheral blood samples: approximately 43 ophthalmopathy, under 80 hyperthyroidism and around 17 progressor patients.

General findings and caveats noted by the study authors: Most expanded thyroid clonotypes (frequency above 0.001) were also found in blood, which suggests that blood repertoires may mirror thyroid immune responses. A 13 V-J signature model separated ophthalmopathy from stable hyperthyroidism, with around 91% sensitivity and about 81% specificity in cross-validation and 80%/75% in testing. In validation, progression to ophthalmopathy was predicted by the model with nearly 71% sensitivity and 72.22% specificity, a median of roughly six months before onset. No statistical method was used to set the sample size in advance, and investigators knew the group allocation.

Sequences LGHDT (CDR1) and YNNKEL (CDR2) are obtained from the germline V gene (reference sequence). CDR3 length: 14 amino acids, cysteine to phenylalanine. Only the CDR3 DNA is retained, 42 bases long and in frame from the first base. Between the V and J ends, shortened by 3 bases and 7 bases respectively, the junction contains 12 bases. The receptor was isolated from a woman aged 18-29 years with Graves' hyperthyroidism. The rearranged chain carries TRBV3-1 and TRBJ1-4, with no reliable assignment of the D segment. The sequenced sample consisted of blood. The nucleotide sequence reads TGTGCCAGCAGCCAGTTTAGTTCCGGTGAAAAACTGTTTTTT. Its protein product is CASSQFSSGEKLFF.